This T cell receptor beta chain was profiled in a study of OX40 agonist ivuxolimab in advanced cancers. Turning to the study itself: In this cohort, patients received ivuxolimab, an agonistic anti-OX40 (CD134) antibody. At 75% to 90% male, the cohort had a mean age of about 55 years, ranging from roughly 23 to 80.

Study results and limitations: Certain nonresponding patients likewise had low normalized T-cell clonal expansion.

CDR1 is SGHRS, CDR2 YFSETQ, per germline. CDR3 length: 15 residues. V lost 5 bases to trimming and J lost 0 bases; unmatched junction nucleotides: 4. Clones were sequenced by immunoSEQ multiplex PCR, and TCRdb holds only the in-frame ones, with some missing. The sample lists approximately 49,000 clones; 83% were seen once. Note on this clone: No antigen is known for it.

The source is an adult with an advanced solid tumor such as melanoma, head and neck, liver or kidney cancer. The input for sequencing was CD4+ or CD8+ T cells sorted from blood, taken in a trial of the OX40 agonist ivuxolimab. The chain links TRBV5-1 to TRBJ1-4, with 7 bases identical to TRBD1. This chain's CDR3 is CASREGGATNEKLFF. The CDR3 DNA is TGCGCCAGCAGAGAAGGGGGCGCAACTAATGAAAAACTGTTTTTT.